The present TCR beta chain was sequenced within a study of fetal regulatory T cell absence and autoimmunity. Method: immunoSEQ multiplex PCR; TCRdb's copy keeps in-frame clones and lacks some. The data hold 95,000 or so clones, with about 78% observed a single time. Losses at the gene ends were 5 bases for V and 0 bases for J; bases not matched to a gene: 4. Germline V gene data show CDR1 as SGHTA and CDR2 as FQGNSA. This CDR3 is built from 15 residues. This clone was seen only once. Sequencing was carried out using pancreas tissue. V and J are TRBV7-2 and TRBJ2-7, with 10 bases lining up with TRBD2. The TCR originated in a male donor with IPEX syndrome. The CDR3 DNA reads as TGTGCCAGCAGCCCAGGACTAGCGGCCTCCTACGAGCAGTACTTC. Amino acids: CASSPGLAASYEQYF.